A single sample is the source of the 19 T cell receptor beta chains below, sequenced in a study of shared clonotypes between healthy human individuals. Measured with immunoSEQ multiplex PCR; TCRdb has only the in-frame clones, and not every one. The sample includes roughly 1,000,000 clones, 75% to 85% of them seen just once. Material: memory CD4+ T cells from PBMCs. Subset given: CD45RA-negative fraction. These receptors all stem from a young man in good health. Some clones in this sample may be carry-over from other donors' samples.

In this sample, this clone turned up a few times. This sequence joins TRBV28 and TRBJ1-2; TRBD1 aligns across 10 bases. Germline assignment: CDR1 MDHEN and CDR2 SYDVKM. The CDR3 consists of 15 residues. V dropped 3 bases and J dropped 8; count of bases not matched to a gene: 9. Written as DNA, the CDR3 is TGTGCCAGCAGTTTCACCCGACAGGGGGCACGAGGCTACACCTTC. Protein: CASSFTRQGARGYTF.

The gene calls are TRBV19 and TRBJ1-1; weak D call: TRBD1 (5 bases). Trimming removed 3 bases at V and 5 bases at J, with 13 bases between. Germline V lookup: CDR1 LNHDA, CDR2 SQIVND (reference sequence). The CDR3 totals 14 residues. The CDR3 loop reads CASSIPRGETEAFF. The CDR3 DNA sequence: TGTGCCAGTAGTATCCCCCGGGGGGAAACTGAAGCTTTCTTT.

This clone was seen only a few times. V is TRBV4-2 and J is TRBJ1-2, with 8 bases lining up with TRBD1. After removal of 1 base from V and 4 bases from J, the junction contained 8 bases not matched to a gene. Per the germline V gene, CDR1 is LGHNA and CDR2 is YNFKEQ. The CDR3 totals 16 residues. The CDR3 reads CASSQGNRGGTYGYTF. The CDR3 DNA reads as TGTGCCAGCAGCCAAGGCAACAGGGGGGGGACCTATGGCTACACCTTC.

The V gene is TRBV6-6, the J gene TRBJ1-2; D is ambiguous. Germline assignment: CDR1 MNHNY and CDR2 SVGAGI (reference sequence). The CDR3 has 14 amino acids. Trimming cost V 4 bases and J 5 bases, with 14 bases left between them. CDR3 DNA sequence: TGTGCCAGCAGTTCGAAAGTAGGGTGGTATGGCTACACCTTC. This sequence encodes CASSSKVGWYGYTF.

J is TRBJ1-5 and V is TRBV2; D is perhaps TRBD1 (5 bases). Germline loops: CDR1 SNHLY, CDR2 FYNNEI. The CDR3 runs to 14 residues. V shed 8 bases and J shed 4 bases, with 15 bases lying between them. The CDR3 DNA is TGTGCCAGCGGAGCAGGGAACCGAAATCAGCCCCAGCATTTT. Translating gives CASGAGNRNQPQHF.

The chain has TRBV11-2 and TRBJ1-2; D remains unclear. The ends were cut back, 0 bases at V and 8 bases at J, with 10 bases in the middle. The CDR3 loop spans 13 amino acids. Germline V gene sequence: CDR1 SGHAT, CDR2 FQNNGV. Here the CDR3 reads CASSLEAAGGYTF. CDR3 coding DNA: TGTGCCAGCAGCTTAGAGGCGGCGGGAGGCTACACCTTC.

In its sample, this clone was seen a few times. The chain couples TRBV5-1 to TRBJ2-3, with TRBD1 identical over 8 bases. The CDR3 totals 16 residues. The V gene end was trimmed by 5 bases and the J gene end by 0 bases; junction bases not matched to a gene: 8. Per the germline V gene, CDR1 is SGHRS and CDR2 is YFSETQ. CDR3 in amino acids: CASSSGGGESTDTQYF. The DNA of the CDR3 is TGCGCCAGCAGTTCAGGGGGCGGAGAAAGCACAGATACGCAGTATTTT.

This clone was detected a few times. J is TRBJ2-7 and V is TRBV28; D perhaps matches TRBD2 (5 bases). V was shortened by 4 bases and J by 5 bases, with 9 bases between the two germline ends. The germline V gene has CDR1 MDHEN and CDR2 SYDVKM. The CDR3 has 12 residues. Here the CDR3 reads CASSSAGDEQYF. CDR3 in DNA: TGTGCCAGCAGTTCCGCGGGCGACGAGCAGTACTTC.

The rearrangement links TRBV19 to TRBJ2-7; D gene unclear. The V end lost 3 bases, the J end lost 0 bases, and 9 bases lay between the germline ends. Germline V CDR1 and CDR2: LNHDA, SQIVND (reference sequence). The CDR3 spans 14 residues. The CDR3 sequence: CASSISHTSYEQYF. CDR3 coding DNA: TGTGCCAGTAGTATCTCCCACACCTCCTACGAGCAGTACTTC. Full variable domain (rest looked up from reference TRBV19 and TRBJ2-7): DGGITQSPKYLFRKEGQNVTLSCEQNLNHDAMYWYRQDPGQGLRLIYYSQIVNDFQKGDIAEGYSVSREKKESFPLTVTSAQKNPTAFYLCASSISHTSYEQYFGPGTRLTVT.

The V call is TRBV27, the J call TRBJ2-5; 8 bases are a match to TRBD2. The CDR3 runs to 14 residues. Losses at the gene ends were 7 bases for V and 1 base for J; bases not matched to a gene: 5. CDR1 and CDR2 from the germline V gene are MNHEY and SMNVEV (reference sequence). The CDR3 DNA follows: TGTGCCAGCAAGACTAGCGACCTCCAAGAGACCCAGTACTTC. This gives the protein CASKTSDLQETQYF.

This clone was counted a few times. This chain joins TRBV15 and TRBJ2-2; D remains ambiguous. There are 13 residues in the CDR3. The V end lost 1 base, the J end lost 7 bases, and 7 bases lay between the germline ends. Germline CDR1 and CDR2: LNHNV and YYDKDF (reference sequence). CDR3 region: CATSRGFFGELFF. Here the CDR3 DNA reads TGTGCCACCAGCAGAGGCTTTTTCGGGGAGCTGTTTTTT.

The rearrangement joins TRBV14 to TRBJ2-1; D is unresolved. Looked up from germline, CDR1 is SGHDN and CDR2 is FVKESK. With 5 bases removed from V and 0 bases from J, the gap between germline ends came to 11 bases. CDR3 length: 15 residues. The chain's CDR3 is CASSRWGSSYNEQFF. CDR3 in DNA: TGTGCCAGCAGCAGATGGGGTAGCTCCTACAATGAGCAGTTCTTC.

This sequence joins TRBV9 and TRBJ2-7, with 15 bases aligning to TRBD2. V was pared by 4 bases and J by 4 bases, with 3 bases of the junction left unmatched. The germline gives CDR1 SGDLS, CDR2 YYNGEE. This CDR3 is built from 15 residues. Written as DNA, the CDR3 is TGTGCCAGCAGCTATGGACTAGCGGGAGGGTACGAGCAGTACTTC. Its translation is CASSYGLAGGYEQYF.

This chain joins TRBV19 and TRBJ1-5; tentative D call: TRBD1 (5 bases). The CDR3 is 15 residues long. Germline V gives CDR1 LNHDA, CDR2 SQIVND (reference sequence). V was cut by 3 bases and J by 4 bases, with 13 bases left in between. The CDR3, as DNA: TGTGCCAGTAGTATTGGGCAGGGAAGGAATCAGCCCCAGCATTTT. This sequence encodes CASSIGQGRNQPQHF.

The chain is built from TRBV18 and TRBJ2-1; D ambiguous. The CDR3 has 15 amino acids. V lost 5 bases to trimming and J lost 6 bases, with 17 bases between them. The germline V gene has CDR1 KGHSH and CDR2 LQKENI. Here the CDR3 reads CASSMLIGIRNEQFF. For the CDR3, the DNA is TGTGCCAGCTCAATGCTTATCGGAATTCGCAATGAGCAGTTCTTC.

The CDR3 nucleotides are TGTGCCAGCAGGGCCCCCGTAGCGGGTACCTACGAGCAGTACTTC. It codes for CASRAPVAGTYEQYF. This chain joins TRBV6-1 and TRBJ2-7, with TRBD2 identical over 7 bases. The CDR3 sequence is 15 residues long. Germline V CDR1 and CDR2: MNHNS, SASEGT. Losses at the gene ends were 6 bases for V and 2 bases for J; bases not matched to a gene: 10.

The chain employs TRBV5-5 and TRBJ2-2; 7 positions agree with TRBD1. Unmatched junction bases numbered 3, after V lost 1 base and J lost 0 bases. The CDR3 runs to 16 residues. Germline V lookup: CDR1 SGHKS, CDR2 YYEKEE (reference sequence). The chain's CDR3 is CASSLYGTANTGELFF. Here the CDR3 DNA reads TGTGCCAGCAGCTTGTATGGGACAGCGAACACCGGGGAGCTGTTTTTT. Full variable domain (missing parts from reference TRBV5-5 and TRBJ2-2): DAGVTQSPTHLIKTRGQQVTLRCSPISGHKSVSWYQQVLGQGPQFIFQYYEKEERGRGNFPDRFSARQFPNYSSELNVNALLLGDSALYLCASSLYGTANTGELFFGEGSRLTVL.

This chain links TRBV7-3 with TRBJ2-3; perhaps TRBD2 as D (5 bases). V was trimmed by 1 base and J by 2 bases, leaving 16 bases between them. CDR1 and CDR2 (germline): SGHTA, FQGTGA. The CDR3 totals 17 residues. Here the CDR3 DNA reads TGTGCCAGCAGCTTAAGCCCCGGGATAACTAACACAGATACGCAGTATTTT. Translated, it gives CASSLSPGITNTDTQYF. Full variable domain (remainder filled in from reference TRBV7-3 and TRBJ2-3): GAGVSQTPSNKVTEKGKYVELRCDPISGHTALYWYRQSLGQGPEFLIYFQGTGAADDSGLPNDRFFAVRPEGSVSTLKIQRTERGDSAVYLCASSLSPGITNTDTQYFGPGTRLTVL.

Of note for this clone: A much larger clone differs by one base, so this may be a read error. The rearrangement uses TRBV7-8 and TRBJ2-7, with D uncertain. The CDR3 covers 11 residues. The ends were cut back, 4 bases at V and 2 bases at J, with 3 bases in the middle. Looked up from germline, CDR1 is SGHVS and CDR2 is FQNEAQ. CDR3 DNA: TGTGCCAGCAGCTCCCCCTACGAGCAGTACTTC. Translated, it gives CASSSPYEQYF.